The entry below describes one T cell receptor beta chain. Its target is unknown. PCR primers comprised 60 Vbeta and 13 Jbeta primers. Profiling relied on immunoSEQ multiplex PCR, and the TCRdb table lists in-frame clones only, not all of them. The sample consists of 150,000 or so clones, roughly three quarters of them appearing once. The sample comes from a study of cytomegalovirus exposure and HLA in healthy donors. The study, taken as a whole, reports: Reports credit the classifier with highly specific, highly sensitive diagnosis of cytomegalovirus status. When a later analysis compared HLA-associated TCR beta chains with equally common others, the HLA-associated chains turned out to be more clonally expanded and to have lower generation probabilities. For most TCR beta V segments, an earlier analysis put the productive rate at about 87% or about 30% of the time. Evidence from a later analysis indicated that most CMV-associated TCR beta chains looked HLA-restricted.

This TCR was recovered from a woman aged 35 to 49 in good health and CMV-seronegative. The sequencing input was PBMCs.

The CDR3 coding sequence is TGTGCCAGCAGCTTAGGAGTGGGGGCCTCTTGGGATACGCAGTATTTT. Amino acids: CASSLGVGASWDTQYF. The chain joins TRBV7-8 to TRBJ2-3, with a weak D call TRBD1 (6 bases). In germline, CDR1 is SGHVS, CDR2 FQNEAQ. The CDR3 extends over 16 amino acids. V lost 1 base to trimming and J lost 6 bases, with 17 bases between them.